The T cell receptor beta chain under discussion was sequenced for a study of Ad26.COV2.S vaccination and SARS-CoV-2 variants. Study observations and caveats: Quantification of TCR breadth and depth may have yielded underestimates of total T cell responses. Reportedly, spike-specific CD8+ and CD4+ T cell responses achieved substantial breadth once vaccination had taken place.

V was clipped by 4 bases and J by 7 bases, with 14 bases between them. Germline CDR1 is MRHNA and CDR2 is SNTAGT. CDR3 length: 15 residues. Of note for this clone: Its cognate antigen is unknown.

The method was immunoSEQ multiplex PCR; TCRdb's version includes in-frame clones alone and lacks a portion of them. The sample lists under 500,000 clones, roughly 90% occurring once. Treatment: over 15 received Ad26.COV2.S at low or high dose, single or two shots; about 5 received placebo; per-sample allocation not given. Sampling happened 63 days after the first vaccine or placebo injection. The specimen comprised peripheral blood, sampled in a trial of Ad26.COV2.S vaccine versus placebo. The sequence derives from a person aged 18-60 years who received the Ad26.COV2.S COVID-19 vaccine or a placebo. The chain employs TRBV6-4 and TRBJ1-6; possibly TRBD1 for D (6 bases). CDR3 sequence reads: CASSAGDSANSPLHF. DNA for the CDR3: TGTGCCAGCAGTGCAGGGGATTCGGCAAATTCACCCCTCCACTTT.